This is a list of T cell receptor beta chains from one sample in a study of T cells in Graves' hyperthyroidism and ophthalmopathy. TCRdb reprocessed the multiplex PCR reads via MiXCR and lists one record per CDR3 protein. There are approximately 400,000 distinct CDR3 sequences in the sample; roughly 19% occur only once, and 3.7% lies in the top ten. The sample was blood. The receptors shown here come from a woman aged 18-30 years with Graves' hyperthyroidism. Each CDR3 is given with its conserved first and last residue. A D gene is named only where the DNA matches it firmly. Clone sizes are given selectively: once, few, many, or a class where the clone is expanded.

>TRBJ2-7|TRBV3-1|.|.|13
TGTGCCAGCAGCCTAGAAGGGGGGCACGAGCAGTACTTC
CASSLEGGHEQYF
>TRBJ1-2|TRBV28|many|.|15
TGTGCCAGCAGTTCCCTCCTGCCAGTTAACTATGGCTACACCTTC
CASSSLLPVNYGYTF
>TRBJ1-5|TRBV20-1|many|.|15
TGCAGTGCTGGGGGGATGAGGGGGAGCAATCAGCCCCAGCATTTT
CSAGGMRGSNQPQHF
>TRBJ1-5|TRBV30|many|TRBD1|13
TGTGCCTGGAGTAGACAGGGGGATCAGCCCCAGCATTTT
CAWSRQGDQPQHF
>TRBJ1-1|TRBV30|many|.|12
TGTGCCTGGACAAGTCTCGACGCGGAAGCTTTCTTT
CAWTSLDAEAFF
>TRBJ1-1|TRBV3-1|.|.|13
TGTGCCAGCAGCTCAACAGGTCGCAGAGAAGCTTTCTTT
CASSSTGRREAFF
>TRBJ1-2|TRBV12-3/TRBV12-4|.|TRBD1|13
TGTGCCAGCACCTCCAGGGACAGGGGCGGCTACACCTTC
CASTSRDRGGYTF
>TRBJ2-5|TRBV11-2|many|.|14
TGTGCCAGCAGCCGTAGCTCGCCCCAAGAGACCCAGTACTTC
CASSRSSPQETQYF
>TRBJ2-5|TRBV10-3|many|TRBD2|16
TGTGCCATCAGTGAGGAACCGAGCGGGGGGGAAGAGACCCAGTACTTC
CAISEEPSGGEETQYF
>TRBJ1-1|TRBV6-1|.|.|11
TGTGCCAGCCCTACAGGCACTGATGCTTTCTTT
CASPTGTDAFF
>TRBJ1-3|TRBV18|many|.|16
TGTGCCAGCTCATCAACATCTCCGTTCTCTGGAAACACCATATATTTT
CASSSTSPFSGNTIYF
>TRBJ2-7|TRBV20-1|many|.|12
TGCAGTGCTAGGACTCCCACCTACGAGCAGTACTTC
CSARTPTYEQYF
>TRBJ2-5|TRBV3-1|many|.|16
TGTGCCAGCAGCCAAGATGGTGTGAGCGGGTGGGAGACCCAGTACTTC
CASSQDGVSGWETQYF
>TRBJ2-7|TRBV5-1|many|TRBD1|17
TGCGCCAGCAGCTTATGGATGACCGGGACAGGGGCGGACGAGCAGTACTTC
CASSLWMTGTGADEQYF
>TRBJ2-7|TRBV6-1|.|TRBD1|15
TGTGCCAGCAGTAAACCGGGACAGGCGCGTTACGAGCAGTACTTC
CASSKPGQARYEQYF
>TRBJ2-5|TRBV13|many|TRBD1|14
TGTGCCAGCAGCGAAAACAGGGGGGAGGAGACCCAGTACTTC
CASSENRGEETQYF
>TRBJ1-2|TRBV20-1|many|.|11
TGCAGGGGCCAGGGAGGTAGTGGCTACACCTTC
CRGQGGSGYTF
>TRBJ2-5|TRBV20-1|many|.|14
TGCAGTGCTAGAGAACAGGAGGGCGGAGAGACCCAGTACTTC
CSAREQEGGETQYF
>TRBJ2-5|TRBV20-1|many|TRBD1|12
TGCAGTGCCACCGGGACAGGCGGGACCCAGTACTTC
CSATGTGGTQYF
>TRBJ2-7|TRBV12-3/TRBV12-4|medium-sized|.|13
TGTGCCAGCAGTTTAACGGCGGACTACGAGCAGTACTTC
CASSLTADYEQYF
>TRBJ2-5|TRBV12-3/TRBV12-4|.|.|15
TGTGCCAGCAAAACCAGGGGGGACCTTAAAGAGACCCAGTACTTC
CASKTRGDLKETQYF
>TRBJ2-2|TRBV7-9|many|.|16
TGTGCCACCAGTCGGGGCGGAGGAGCGAACACCGGGGAGCTGTTTTTT
CATSRGGGANTGELFF
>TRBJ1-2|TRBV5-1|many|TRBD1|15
TGCGCCAGCAGCTTGCCCGGACAGGCTAACTATGGCTACACCTTC
CASSLPGQANYGYTF
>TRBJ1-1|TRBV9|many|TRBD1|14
TGTGCCAGCAGCCGACAGGGGTGGAACACTGAAGCTTTCTTT
CASSRQGWNTEAFF
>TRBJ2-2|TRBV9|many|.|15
TGTGCCAGCAGCCTACAGGGAGTACACACCGGGGAGCTGTTTTTT
CASSLQGVHTGELFF
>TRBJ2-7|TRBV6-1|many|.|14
TGTGCCAGCAGTGTAAGGGGTAGCTCCTACGAGCAGTACTTC
CASSVRGSSYEQYF
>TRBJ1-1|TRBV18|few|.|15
TGTGCCAGCTCACCCACAGGGACTATGAGCACTGAAGCTTTCTTT
CASSPTGTMSTEAFF
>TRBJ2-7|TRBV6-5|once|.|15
TGTGCCAGCAGTTACCAAACTAGAAAGGTCCACGAGCAGTACTTC
CASSYQTRKVHEQYF
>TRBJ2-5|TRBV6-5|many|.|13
TGTGCCAGCAGTTACTCAGGGGGGGAGACCCAGTACTTC
CASSYSGGETQYF
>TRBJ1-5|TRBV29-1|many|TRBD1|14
TGCAGCGTTGCGATACAGGGGCCCGATCAGCCCCAGCATTTT
CSVAIQGPDQPQHF
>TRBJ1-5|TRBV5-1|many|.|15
TGCGCCAGCAGCTTGGGGACTGGGGACGATCAGCCCCAGCATTTT
CASSLGTGDDQPQHF
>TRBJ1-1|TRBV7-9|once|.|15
TGTGCCAGCAGCTTAGGGACCGTTGGGAACACTGAAGCTTTCTTT
CASSLGTVGNTEAFF
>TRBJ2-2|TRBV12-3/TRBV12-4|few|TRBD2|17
TGTGCCAGCAGTCCCATAGCGGGGGGGCCCGGCACCGGGGAGCTGTTTTTT
CASSPIAGGPGTGELFF
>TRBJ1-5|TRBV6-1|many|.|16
TGTGCCAGCAGTGTGAACAGGGCGGAAAGCAATCAGCCCCAGCATTTT
CASSVNRAESNQPQHF
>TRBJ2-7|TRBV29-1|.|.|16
TGCAGCGTTGAAGATCAGGTACCCGGATCCCAGCTCGAGCAGTACTTC
CSVEDQVPGSQLEQYF
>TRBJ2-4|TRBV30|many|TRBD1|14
TGTGCCTGGAGGACAGGGGGCTCAAAAAACATTCAGTACTTC
CAWRTGGSKNIQYF